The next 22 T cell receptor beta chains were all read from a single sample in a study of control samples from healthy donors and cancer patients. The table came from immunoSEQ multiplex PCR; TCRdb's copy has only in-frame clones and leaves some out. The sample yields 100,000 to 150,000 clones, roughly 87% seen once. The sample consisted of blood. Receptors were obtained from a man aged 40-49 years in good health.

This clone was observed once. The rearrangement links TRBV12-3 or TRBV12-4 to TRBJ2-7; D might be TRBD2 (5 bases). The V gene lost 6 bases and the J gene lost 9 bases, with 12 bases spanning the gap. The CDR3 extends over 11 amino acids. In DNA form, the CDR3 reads TGTGCCAGCAGCTTCGGGGTGGGGCAGTACTTC. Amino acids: CASSFGVGQYF.

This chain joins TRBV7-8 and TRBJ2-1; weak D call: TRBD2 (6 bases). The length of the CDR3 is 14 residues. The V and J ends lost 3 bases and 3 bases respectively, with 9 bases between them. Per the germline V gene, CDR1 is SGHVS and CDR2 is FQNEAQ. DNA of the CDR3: TGTGCCAGCAGCTTTACTAGCAACTACAATGAGCAGTTCTTC. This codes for CASSFTSNYNEQFF.

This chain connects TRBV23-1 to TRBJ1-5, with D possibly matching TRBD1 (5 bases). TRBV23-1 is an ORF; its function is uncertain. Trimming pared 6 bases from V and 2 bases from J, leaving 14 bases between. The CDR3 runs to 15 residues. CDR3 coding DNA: TGCGCCAGCAGAGTTTGGGGACCGGGCAATCAGCCCCAGCATTTT. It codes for CASRVWGPGNQPQHF.

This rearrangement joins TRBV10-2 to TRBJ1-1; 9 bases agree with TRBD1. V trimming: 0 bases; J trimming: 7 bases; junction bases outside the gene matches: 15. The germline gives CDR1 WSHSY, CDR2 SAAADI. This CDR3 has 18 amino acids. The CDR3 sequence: CASSESKFTGQGSVEAFF. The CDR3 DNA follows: TGCGCCAGCAGTGAGTCGAAATTTACGGGACAGGGCTCTGTTGAAGCTTTCTTT.

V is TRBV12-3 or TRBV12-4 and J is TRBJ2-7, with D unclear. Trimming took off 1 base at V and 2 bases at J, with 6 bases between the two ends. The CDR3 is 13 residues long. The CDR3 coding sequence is TGTGCCAGCAGTTTAGGGGCTCCCTACGAGCAGTACTTC. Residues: CASSLGAPYEQYF.

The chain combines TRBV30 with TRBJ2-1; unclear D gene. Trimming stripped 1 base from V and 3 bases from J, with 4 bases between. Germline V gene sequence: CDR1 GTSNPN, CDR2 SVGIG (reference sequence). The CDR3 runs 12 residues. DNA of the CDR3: TGTGCCTGGAGTGGCAGCTACAATGAGCAGTTCTTC. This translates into CAWSGSYNEQFF.

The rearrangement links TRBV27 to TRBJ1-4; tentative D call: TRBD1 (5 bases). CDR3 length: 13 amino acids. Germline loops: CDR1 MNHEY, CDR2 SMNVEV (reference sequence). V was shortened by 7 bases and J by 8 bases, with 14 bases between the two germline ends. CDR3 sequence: CASTDHGGEKLFF. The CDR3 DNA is TGTGCCAGCACCGACCATGGGGGAGAAAAACTGTTTTTT.

DNA of the CDR3: TGTGCCAGCAGCGCTGGCGGGGCAGAAGAGACCCAGTACTTC. Protein sequence: CASSAGGAEETQYF. The V gene is TRBV9, the J gene TRBJ2-5, with D tentatively TRBD2 (6 bases). The germline gives CDR1 SGDLS, CDR2 YYNGEE. The germline V and J ends were trimmed by 3 bases and 3 bases, with 12 bases remaining between them. CDR3 length equals 14 residues.

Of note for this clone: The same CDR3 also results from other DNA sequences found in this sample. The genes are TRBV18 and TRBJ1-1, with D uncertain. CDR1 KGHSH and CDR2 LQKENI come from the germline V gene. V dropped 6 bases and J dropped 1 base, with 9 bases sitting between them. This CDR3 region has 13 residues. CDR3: CASSPRQNTEAFF. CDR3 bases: TGTGCCAGCTCCCCGAGACAGAACACTGAAGCTTTCTTT.

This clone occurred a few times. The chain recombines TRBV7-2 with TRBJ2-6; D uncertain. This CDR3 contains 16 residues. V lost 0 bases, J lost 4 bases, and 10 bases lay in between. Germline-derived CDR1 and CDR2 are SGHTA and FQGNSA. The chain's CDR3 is CASSLARGTGANVLTF. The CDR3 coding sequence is TGTGCCAGCAGCTTAGCCAGAGGAACCGGGGCCAACGTCCTGACTTTC.

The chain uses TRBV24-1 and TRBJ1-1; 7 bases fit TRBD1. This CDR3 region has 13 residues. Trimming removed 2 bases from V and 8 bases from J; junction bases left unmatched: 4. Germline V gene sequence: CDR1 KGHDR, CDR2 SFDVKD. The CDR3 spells CATSDSGTEEAFF. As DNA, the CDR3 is TGTGCCACCAGTGATTCCGGGACAGAAGAAGCTTTCTTT.

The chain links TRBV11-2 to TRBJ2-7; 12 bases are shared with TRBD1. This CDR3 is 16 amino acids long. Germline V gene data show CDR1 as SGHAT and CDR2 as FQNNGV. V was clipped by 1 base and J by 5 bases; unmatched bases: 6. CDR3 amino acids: CASSLAPGTGGHEQYF. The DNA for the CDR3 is TGTGCCAGCAGCTTAGCTCCCGGGACAGGGGGCCACGAGCAGTACTTC.

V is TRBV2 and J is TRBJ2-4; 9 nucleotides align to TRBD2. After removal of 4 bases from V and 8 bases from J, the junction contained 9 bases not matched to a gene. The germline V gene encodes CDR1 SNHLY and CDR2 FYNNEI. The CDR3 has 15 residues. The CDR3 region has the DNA TGTGCCAGCAGTGTCCAGCGGGGGGTTGGGGACATTCAGTACTTC. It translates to CASSVQRGVGDIQYF. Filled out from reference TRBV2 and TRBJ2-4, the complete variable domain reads EPEVTQTPSHQVTQMGQEVILRCVPISNHLYFYWYRQILGQKVEFLVSFYNNEISEKSEIFDDQFSVERPDGSNFTLKIRSTKLEDSAMYFCASSVQRGVGDIQYFGAGTRLSVL.

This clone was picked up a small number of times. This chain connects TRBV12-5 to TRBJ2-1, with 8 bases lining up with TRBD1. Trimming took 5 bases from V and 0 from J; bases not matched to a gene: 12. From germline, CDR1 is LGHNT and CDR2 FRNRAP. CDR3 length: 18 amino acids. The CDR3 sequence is CASGSALRDRSSYNEQFF. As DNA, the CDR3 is TGTGCTAGTGGTAGTGCCTTAAGGGACAGGAGCTCCTACAATGAGCAGTTCTTC.

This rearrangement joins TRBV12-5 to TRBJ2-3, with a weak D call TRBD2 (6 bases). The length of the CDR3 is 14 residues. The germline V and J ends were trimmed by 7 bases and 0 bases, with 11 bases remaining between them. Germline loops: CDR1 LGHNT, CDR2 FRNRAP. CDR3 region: CASVGDLSTDTQYF. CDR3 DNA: TGTGCTAGTGTGGGGGACTTGAGCACAGATACGCAGTATTTT.

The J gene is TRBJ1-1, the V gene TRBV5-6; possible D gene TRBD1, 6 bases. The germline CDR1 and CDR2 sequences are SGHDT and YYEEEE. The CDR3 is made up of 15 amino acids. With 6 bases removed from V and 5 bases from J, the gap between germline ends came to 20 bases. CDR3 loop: CASIGGGALFTEAFF. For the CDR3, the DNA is TGTGCCAGCATCGGAGGGGGTGCCCTGTTTACTGAAGCTTTCTTT.

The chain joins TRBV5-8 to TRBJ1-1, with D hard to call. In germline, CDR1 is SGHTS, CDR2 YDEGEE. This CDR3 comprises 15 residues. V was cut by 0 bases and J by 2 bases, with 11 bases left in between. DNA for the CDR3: TGTGCCAGCAGCTTGGCCGGGCACTTAAACACTGAAGCTTTCTTT. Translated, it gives CASSLAGHLNTEAFF.

CDR3 in amino acids: CASTPRAASTDTQYF. CDR3 in DNA: TGTGCCAGCACGCCACGGGCGGCTAGCACAGATACGCAGTATTTT. The genes are TRBV11-3 and TRBJ2-3; D is uncertain. Trimming pared 7 bases from V and 0 bases from J, leaving 14 bases between. The CDR3 is made up of 15 amino acids. CDR1 is SGHNT, CDR2 YENEEA, per germline.

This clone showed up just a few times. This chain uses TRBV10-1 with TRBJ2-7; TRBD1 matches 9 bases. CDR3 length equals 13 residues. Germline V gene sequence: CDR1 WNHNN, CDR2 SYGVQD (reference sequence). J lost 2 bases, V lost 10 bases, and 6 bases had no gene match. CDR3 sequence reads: CATARQGAYEQYF. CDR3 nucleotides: TGCGCCACTGCGCGACAGGGGGCCTACGAGCAGTACTTC.

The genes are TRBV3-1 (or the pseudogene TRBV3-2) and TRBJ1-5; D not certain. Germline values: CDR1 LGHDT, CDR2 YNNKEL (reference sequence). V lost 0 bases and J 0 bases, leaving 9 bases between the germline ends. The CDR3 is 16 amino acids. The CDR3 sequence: CASSQDPGYSNQPQHF. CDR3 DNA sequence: TGTGCCAGCAGCCAAGATCCGGGGTATAGCAATCAGCCCCAGCATTTT.

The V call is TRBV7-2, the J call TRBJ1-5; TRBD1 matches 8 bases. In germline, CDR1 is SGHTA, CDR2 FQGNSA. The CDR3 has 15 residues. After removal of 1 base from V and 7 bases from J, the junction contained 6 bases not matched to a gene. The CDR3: CASSLGAGGEQPQHF. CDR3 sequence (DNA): TGTGCCAGCAGCTTAGGGGCAGGGGGCGAACAGCCCCAGCATTTT.

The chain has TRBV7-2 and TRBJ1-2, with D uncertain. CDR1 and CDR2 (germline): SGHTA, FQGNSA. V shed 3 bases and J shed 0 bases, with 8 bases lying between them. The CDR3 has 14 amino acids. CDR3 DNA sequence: TGTGCCAGCAGCTTGGCGCCGACTAACTATGGCTACACCTTC. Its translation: CASSLAPTNYGYTF. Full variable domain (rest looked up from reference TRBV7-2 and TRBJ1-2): GAGVSQSPSNKVTEKGKDVELRCDPISGHTALYWYRQSLGQGLEFLIYFQGNSAPDKSGLPSDRFSAERTGGSVSTLTIQRTQQEDSAVYLCASSLAPTNYGYTFGSGTRLTVV.